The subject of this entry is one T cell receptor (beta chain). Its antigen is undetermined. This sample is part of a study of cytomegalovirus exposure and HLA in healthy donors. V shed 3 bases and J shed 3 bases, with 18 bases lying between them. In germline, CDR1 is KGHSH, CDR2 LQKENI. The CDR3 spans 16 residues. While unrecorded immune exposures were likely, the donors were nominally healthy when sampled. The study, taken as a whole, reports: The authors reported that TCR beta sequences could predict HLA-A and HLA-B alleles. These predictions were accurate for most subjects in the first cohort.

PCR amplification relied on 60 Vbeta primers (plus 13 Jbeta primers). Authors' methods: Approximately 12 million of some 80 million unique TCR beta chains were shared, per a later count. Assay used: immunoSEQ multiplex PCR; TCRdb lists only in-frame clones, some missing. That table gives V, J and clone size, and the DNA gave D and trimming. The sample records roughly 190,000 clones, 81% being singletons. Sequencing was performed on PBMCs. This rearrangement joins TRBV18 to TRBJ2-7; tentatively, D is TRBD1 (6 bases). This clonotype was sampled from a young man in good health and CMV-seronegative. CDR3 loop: CASSPGTSLRGYEQYF. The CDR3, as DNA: TGTGCCAGCTCACCGGGGACAAGCCTGAGGGGCTACGAGCAGTACTTC.